A selection of T cell receptor beta chains follows, all from one sample in a study of shared clonotypes between healthy human individuals. The method was immunoSEQ multiplex PCR; TCRdb's version includes in-frame clones alone and lacks a portion of them. The top ten hold 0.045% to 0.06% of the sample, which has approximately 620,000 clones, about 96% seen once. Input material: naive CD4+ T cells sorted from blood. These receptors originate from a woman in her twenties or thirties in good health. Both conserved end residues are part of each CDR3. The D gene is left open where the match is weak. The size of a clone is reported for some rows only, either as once, few or many, or as a class for expanded clones.

TRBJ1-4,.,TRBV30,.,TGTGCCTGGAGTAGACCGCCAACTAATGAAAAACTGTTTTTT,CAWSRPPTNEKLFF
TRBJ2-5,.,TRBV6-5,.,TGTGCCAGCAGTTACGACGGGACAAACCAGCAGTACTTC,CASSYDGTNQQYF
TRBJ2-2,.,TRBV25-1,.,TGTGCCAGCAGCGGATCTACTTCGGACACCGGGGAGCTGTTTTTT,CASSGSTSDTGELFF
TRBJ2-5,.,TRBV28,.,TGTGCCAGCAGTTGGCCTTCAGGGGACGAGACCCAGTACTTC,CASSWPSGDETQYF
TRBJ1-5,.,TRBV19,.,TGTGCCAGTAGTAGAACGAGCAAGGAGTCGGGACGTAGCAATCAGCCCCAGCATTTT,CASSRTSKESGRSNQPQHF
TRBJ2-7,TRBD1,TRBV6-5,.,TGTGCCAGCAGTTCCTGGGTGGGACAGCCCTACGAGCAGTACTTC,CASSSWVGQPYEQYF
TRBJ2-2,TRBD2,TRBV19,.,TGTGCCAGTAGTATTAGCGGGAGGAACACCGGGGAGCTGTTTTTT,CASSISGRNTGELFF
TRBJ2-7,.,TRBV25-1,.,TGTGCCAGCAGTGAATATACCCGCCGGGGTGAGGAGCAGTACTTC,CASSEYTRRGEEQYF
TRBJ2-7,TRBD1,TRBV28,.,TGTGCCAGCAGTACCGGGACAGGGGGCTGGGAGCAGTACTTC,CASSTGTGGWEQYF
TRBJ2-1,TRBD2,TRBV9,once,TGTGCCAGCAGCGGGGGACTAGGGTTCTACAATGAGCAGTTCTTC,CASSGGLGFYNEQFF
TRBJ1-1,.,TRBV18,.,TGTGCCAGCTCACCACCGGGGAGGGACACTGAAGCTTTCTTT,CASSPPGRDTEAFF
TRBJ2-1,TRBD2,TRBV27,.,TGTGCCAGCAGAGTCCGCCCTAGCGGATTAACCTACAATGAGCAGTTCTTC,CASRVRPSGLTYNEQFF
TRBJ2-4,TRBD1,TRBV18,.,TGTGCCAGCTCACCCCCAACCGGGACAGGGGAAAACATTCAGTACTTC,CASSPPTGTGENIQYF
TRBJ1-1,.,TRBV29-1,.,TGCAGCGGAGGCGGGGGGGCATGGAACACTGAAGCTTTCTTT,CSGGGGAWNTEAFF
TRBJ1-4,.,TRBV7-6,.,TGTGCCAGCAGCTGGGGACAAGAAGAAAAACTGTTTTTT,CASSWGQEEKLFF
TRBJ2-1,TRBD1,TRBV10-1,once,TGCGCCAGCAGTGAGGGTACAGGGGGCGCTCTCAATGAGCAGTTCTTC,CASSEGTGGALNEQFF
TRBJ2-1,TRBD1,TRBV6-5,.,TGTGCCAGCAGTTACTCGGGGACAGCCTACAATGAGCAGTTCTTC,CASSYSGTAYNEQFF
TRBJ2-7,.,TRBV5-1,.,TGCGCCAGCAGCCCCGTCCAGGCTCCCAACGAGCAGTACTTC,CASSPVQAPNEQYF
TRBJ1-2,TRBD1,TRBV11-2,.,TGTGCCAGCAGCTTCGCGACAGGGACTGGCTACACCTTC,CASSFATGTGYTF
TRBJ2-7,.,TRBV6-6,.,TGTGCCAGCAGTTACTTTCAGGGTAACGACGAGCAGTACTTC,CASSYFQGNDEQYF
TRBJ2-7,TRBD2,TRBV5-1,.,TGCGCCAGCAGCTTGGCGAGCGGGAGGGCCTACGAGCAGTACTTC,CASSLASGRAYEQYF
TRBJ1-3,.,TRBV2,.,TGTGCCAGCAGTGAAGCTCCCCCATTTTCAGTCTCTGGAAACACCATATATTTT,CASSEAPPFSVSGNTIYF
TRBJ2-3,TRBD2,TRBV4-1,.,TGCGCCAGCAGCCGACTACTAGCGGGAGTGACCACAGATACGCAGTATTTT,CASSRLLAGVTTDTQYF
TRBJ2-3,.,TRBV7-3,.,TGTGCCAGCAGCCTAGACCCCACGAGGAGCACAGATACGCAGTATTTT,CASSLDPTRSTDTQYF
TRBJ1-5,.,TRBV15,.,TGTGCCACCAGCAGAGATCTGTCGGGACCTCAGCCCCAGCATTTT,CATSRDLSGPQPQHF
TRBJ2-6,.,TRBV7-2,.,TGTGCCAGCAGCTTAGTTCGCGGGGCCAACGTCCTGACTTTC,CASSLVRGANVLTF
TRBJ2-1,.,TRBV19,.,TGTGCCAGTAGTATTAGGCGGGACGGCGAGCAGTTCTTC,CASSIRRDGEQFF
TRBJ2-1,.,TRBV5-4,.,TGTGCCAGCAGCTTGGATGTGGACTCCCCCTACAATGAGCAGTTCTTC,CASSLDVDSPYNEQFF
TRBJ2-5,TRBD2,TRBV5-4,.,TGTGCCAGCAGCCCGGGACTAGCGGGACGGCAAGAGACCCAGTACTTC,CASSPGLAGRQETQYF
TRBJ1-5,TRBD1,TRBV4-1,few,TGCGCCAGCAGCCAACCGACAGGGAAGCCCAATCAGCCCCAGCATTTT,CASSQPTGKPNQPQHF
TRBJ1-2,.,TRBV4-1,.,TGCGCCAGCAGCCAAGACGGGGGGGACCTTCTAAAATATGGCTACACCTTC,CASSQDGGDLLKYGYTF
TRBJ2-5,.,TRBV6-1,.,TGTGCCAGCAGGACCCTAAGGGCTGCGACCCAGTACTTC,CASRTLRAATQYF
TRBJ1-4,.,TRBV11-2,.,TGTGCCAGCAGCCCCTACGGGGGTACAACTAATGAAAAACTGTTTTTT,CASSPYGGTTNEKLFF
TRBJ2-5,.,TRBV2,.,TGTGCCAGCAGTGAGATCCTAGGCGGGGAGACCCAGTACTTC,CASSEILGGETQYF
TRBJ1-4,TRBD1,TRBV11-2,once,TGTGCCAGCAGCTGGACTACCGGACAGGGCGAAAAACTGTTTTTT,CASSWTTGQGEKLFF
TRBJ2-7,TRBD2,TRBV2,once,TGTGCCAGCAGACCGCTAGCGGGAGTTCCAGACGAGCAGTACTTC,CASRPLAGVPDEQYF
TRBJ1-3,.,TRBV28,.,TGTGCCAGCAGTTTATGGCAGGGCTCCTCTGGAAACACCATATATTTT,CASSLWQGSSGNTIYF
TRBJ1-4,TRBD1,TRBV19,once,TGTGCCAGTAGAGGGACAGATAATGAAAAACTGTTTTTT,CASRGTDNEKLFF
TRBJ1-2,.,TRBV7-2,.,TGTGCCAGCAGCCTGACCGAGGATGTCTATGGCTACACCTTC,CASSLTEDVYGYTF
TRBJ1-1,.,TRBV15,.,TGTGCCACCAGCAGAGTAAGGGGGACTGAAGCTTTCTTT,CATSRVRGTEAFF